This entry lists 21 T cell receptor beta chains sequenced from one sample in a study of T cells in Graves' hyperthyroidism and ophthalmopathy. Authors of the study amplified TCR beta CDR3 regions from RNA transcripts. The HTBI primer set was used in a first-round RT-PCR of the TCR CDR3. TCRdb ran MiXCR on the multiplex PCR reads and lists one entry per CDR3 protein. This table holds approximately 250,000 distinct CDR3 sequences, around 24% found once. The specimen was blood. The receptors stem from a middle-aged woman with Graves' ophthalmopathy.

In its sample, this clonotype was seen many times. The rearrangement uses TRBV27 and TRBJ2-7; TRBD2 matches at 14 bases. This CDR3 is 15 amino acids long. Unmatched junction bases numbered 8, after V lost 6 bases and J lost 7 bases. Germline V CDR1 and CDR2: MNHEY, SMNVEV (reference sequence). Here the CDR3 reads CASSPGLAGGGEQYF. As DNA, the CDR3 is TGTGCCAGCAGCCCAGGACTAGCGGGAGGTGGAGAGCAGTACTTC.

This clonotype was counted at least ten times. The V and J genes are TRBV18 and TRBJ2-7; 8 bases line up with TRBD1. CDR1 and CDR2 (germline): KGHSH, LQKENI. The CDR3 loop spans 15 amino acids. V shed 2 bases and J 2 bases; nucleotides not matched to a gene: 5. CDR3 residues: CASSPGSGGPYEQYF. CDR3 nucleotide sequence: TGTGCCAGCTCACCAGGCTCAGGGGGCCCCTACGAGCAGTACTTC.

The chain is built from TRBV2 and TRBJ2-5; possibly TRBD1 or TRBD2 for D (7 bases each). Trimming removed 11 bases from V and 2 bases from J, with 18 bases in between. There are 14 residues in the CDR3. Germline V gene lookup returns CDR1 SNHLY and CDR2 FYNNEI. The CDR3 protein is CAGKQGGRQETQYF. The CDR3 bases are TGTGCCGGCAAGCAGGGGGGGCGGCAAGAGACCCAGTACTTC.

This clonotype has at least ten counts. This chain joins TRBV29-1 and TRBJ1-2; D gene unclear. Germline V CDR1 and CDR2: SQVTM, ANQGSEA. The V gene lost 5 bases and the J gene lost 5 bases, with 6 bases spanning the gap. The CDR3 covers 10 residues. In DNA form, the CDR3 reads TGCAGCGTTTTTCAGTATGGCTACACCTTC. Translated, it gives CSVFQYGYTF.

The rearrangement uses TRBV15 and TRBJ2-5, with D maybe TRBD2 (5 bases). Germline V gene sequence: CDR1 LNHNV, CDR2 YYDKDF (reference sequence). V lost 4 bases and J 0 bases, leaving 9 bases between the germline ends. This CDR3 is built from 14 residues. The CDR3 spells CATSNHSDQETQYF. CDR3 coding DNA: TGTGCCACCAGCAATCATAGCGACCAAGAGACCCAGTACTTC.

This clonotype was recorded at least ten times. In nucleotides, the CDR3 is TGCAGTGCTGGGGGACAGGGGAACTCTGGAAACACCATATATTTT. Protein sequence: CSAGGQGNSGNTIYF. The chain employs TRBV20-1 and TRBJ1-3; 10 bases agree with TRBD1. Germline CDR1 reads DFQATT; CDR2 reads SNEGSKA (reference sequence). The V gene end was trimmed by 5 bases and the J gene end by 0 bases; junction bases not matched to a gene: 4. The CDR3 runs to 15 residues.

This clonotype was observed many times. The junction differs from germline at one of its ends, possibly a read error. The rearrangement joins TRBV28 to TRBJ1-2; D is unresolved. The CDR3 sequence is 14 residues long. CDR1 MDHEN and CDR2 SYDVKM come from the germline V gene. This CDR3 is CASSLSRGYYGYAF. The CDR3 DNA follows: TGTGCCAGCAGTTTAAGTCGCGGTTACTATGGCTACGCCTTC.

The rearrangement uses TRBV4-3 and TRBJ2-5; a possible D gene is TRBD2 (6 bases). The CDR3 covers 12 residues. V shed 0 bases and J shed 7 bases, with 6 bases lying between them. CDR1 and CDR2 from the germline V gene are LGHNA and YSLEER. Here the CDR3 DNA reads TGCGCCAGCAGCCAAGATAGCGGGACCCAGTACTTC. This encodes CASSQDSGTQYF.

This clonotype was counted at least ten times. V and J are TRBV27 and TRBJ2-5, with D perhaps assigned TRBD1 or TRBD2 (5 bases each). V shed 0 bases and J shed 5 bases, with 16 bases lying between them. Germline values: CDR1 MNHEY, CDR2 SMNVEV (reference sequence). The CDR3 covers 16 residues. CDR3 protein: CASSLSLRDGRETQYF. The CDR3 DNA is TGTGCCAGCAGTTTATCGCTTCGGGACGGCCGGGAGACCCAGTACTTC.

This clonotype has at least ten counts. This chain uses TRBV6-5 with TRBJ1-3; D is uncertain. The CDR3 covers 15 residues. Germline V gene lookup returns CDR1 MNHEY and CDR2 SVGAGI. Trimming shortened V by 0 bases and J by 6 bases, and 12 bases separated the two germline ends. CDR3 nucleotide sequence: TGTGCCAGCAGTTACTCCGAAACGTTGGAAAACACCATATATTTT. This sequence encodes CASSYSETLENTIYF.

Only a few counts were recorded for this clonotype. The chain recombines TRBV7-2 with TRBJ2-5; a weak D match, TRBD2 (5 bases). The V gene's germline CDR1 is SGHTA and CDR2 FQGNSA. There are 12 residues in the CDR3. V gave up 2 bases and J gave up 10 bases, with 11 bases separating them. The CDR3 reads CASSLRQEDQYF. In DNA form, the CDR3 reads TGTGCCAGCAGCTTACGGCAGGAGGACCAGTACTTC.

The chain joins TRBV27 to TRBJ2-2; 7 bases align to TRBD1. The V segment lost 3 bases and the J segment 1 base; nucleotides outside the gene matches: 5. Germline CDR1 MNHEY, CDR2 SMNVEV (reference sequence). The CDR3 sequence is 16 residues long. The CDR3 sequence: CASSFPTGWNTGELFF. The CDR3 region has the DNA TGTGCCAGCAGTTTCCCGACAGGGTGGAACACCGGGGAGCTGTTTTTT.

The chain is built from TRBV9 and TRBJ2-4; TRBD1 or TRBD2 may be the D gene (5 bases each). Per germline, CDR1 SGDLS and CDR2 YYNGEE. The V gene lost 0 bases and the J gene lost 9 bases, with 13 bases spanning the gap. The CDR3 runs 14 residues. The CDR3 reads CASSVVSAGGIQYF. The CDR3 DNA reads as TGTGCCAGCAGCGTAGTTTCTGCTGGGGGCATTCAGTACTTC.

This clonotype was observed many times. The chain uses TRBV27 and TRBJ2-5; TRBD2 agrees at 13 bases. From germline, CDR1 is MNHEY and CDR2 SMNVEV (reference sequence). V trimming: 2 bases; J trimming: 4 bases; junction bases outside the gene matches: 4. The length of the CDR3 is 16 residues. Here the CDR3 DNA reads TGTGCCAGCAGTTTAAGCGGACTAGCGGGAGTAGAGACCCAGTACTTC. As protein: CASSLSGLAGVETQYF.

This clonotype was counted ten times or more. The genes are TRBV19 and TRBJ1-1; TRBD1 matches 7 bases. The CDR3 is 13 residues long. CDR1 and CDR2 (germline): LNHDA, SQIVND (reference sequence). Trimming at V came to 5 bases and at J to 4 bases, leaving 4 bases not matched to a gene. DNA of the CDR3: TGTGCCAGTAGTCTGACAGGGATCACTGAAGCTTTCTTT. As protein: CASSLTGITEAFF.

In this sample, this clonotype turned up many times. The chain combines TRBV28 with TRBJ2-7; TRBD2 is a possible D gene (6 bases). The V gene's germline CDR1 is MDHEN and CDR2 SYDVKM. CDR3 length equals 18 residues. Between the trimmed V and J ends, which lost 6 bases and 0 bases, there was a span of 24 bases. The CDR3 DNA follows: TGTGCCAGCAGCACATTTCTCCTTTTCGGGACTCACTCCTACGAGCAGTACTTC. It translates to CASSTFLLFGTHSYEQYF.

This clonotype showed up many times. V is TRBV3-1 and J is TRBJ2-2; TRBD2 matches 8 bases. Germline V gives CDR1 LGHDT, CDR2 YNNKEL (reference sequence). Germline trimming cut 0 bases from V and 3 bases from J; bases unmatched to any gene: 9. The CDR3 runs 18 residues. This chain's CDR3 is CASSQDSWLAGDTGELFF. The CDR3 DNA reads as TGTGCCAGCAGCCAAGACTCGTGGCTAGCGGGCGACACCGGGGAGCTGTTTTTT.

This clonotype came up many times. The V and J genes are TRBV6-5 and TRBJ1-6; D uncertain. The length of the CDR3 is 13 residues. The germline CDR1 and CDR2 sequences are MNHEY and SVGAGI. The ends were cut back, 7 bases at V and 7 bases at J, with 11 bases in the middle. CDR3 nucleotides: TGTGCCAGCACGAGACAAATGAATTCACCCCTCCACTTT. Amino acids: CASTRQMNSPLHF.

V is TRBV12-3 or TRBV12-4 and J is TRBJ2-7, with 7 bases fitting TRBD2. The CDR3 has 14 amino acids. J was trimmed by 4 bases and V by 6 bases; bases with no gene match: 9. CDR3 in DNA: TGTGCCAGCAGGCATACGGGACTAAAGTACGAGCAGTACTTC. It yields the protein CASRHTGLKYEQYF.

This clonotype was observed many times. V and J are TRBV29-1 and TRBJ2-5; D gene ambiguous. The CDR3 totals 14 residues. V gave up 8 bases and J gave up 2 bases, with 18 bases separating them. Germline V gene sequence: CDR1 SQVTM, CDR2 ANQGSEA. This CDR3 is CSSAQANVQETQYF. The CDR3 bases are TGCAGCTCCGCCCAGGCGAACGTGCAAGAGACCCAGTACTTC.

There are a few counts of this clonotype. This rearrangement joins TRBV30 to TRBJ2-2; no reliable D call. The CDR3 extends over 14 amino acids. V lost 5 bases and J lost 0, with 10 bases in between. The germline CDR1 and CDR2 sequences are GTSNPN and SVGIG (reference sequence). CDR3 amino acids: CAWARATNTGELFF. DNA for the CDR3: TGTGCCTGGGCCCGGGCCACGAACACCGGGGAGCTGTTTTTT.